This T cell receptor (beta chain) was sequenced for a study of shared clonotypes between healthy human individuals. The naive CD8 population came from CD45RO-negative cells selected for CCR7, without terminally differentiated effector memory CD45RA+ cells. CDR3 size: 13 residues. The germline V gene encodes CDR1 ENHRY and CDR2 SYGVKD. Trimming at V came to 6 bases and at J to 5 bases, leaving 1 base not matched to a gene. Clones were read by immunoSEQ multiplex PCR, and TCRdb kept only the in-frame ones, dropping some. The sample has about 2 million clones; about 95% are singletons. The receptor was isolated from a man aged 18 to 30 in good health. Sequencing used naive CD8+ T cells sorted from blood. The chain combines TRBV10-3 with TRBJ2-3; 11 nucleotides agree with TRBD2. In nucleotides, the CDR3 is TGTGCCATCAGGGGACTAGCGGTAGATACGCAGTATTTT. Residues: CAIRGLAVDTQYF.